The clone carrying this TCR beta chain is medium-sized in the sample. Its antigen remains unknown. Findings of the study overall: Tumor Tregs overlapped most with tumor, then blood, naive CD4+ cells.

TCRdb called the 5' RACE reads again in MiXCR, with one record for every CDR3 protein. Here the sample spans about 64,000 distinct CDR3 sequences, roughly 22% being singletons. Per the germline V gene, CDR1 is LGHNA and CDR2 is YSLEER. V shed 2 bases, J shed 5 bases, and the junction held 6 bases outside the gene matches. The CDR3 loop spans 17 amino acids. Sequencing was done on a sample of memory CD4+ T cells sorted from a lymph node. Subset: memory CD4+ T cells, CD4+CD45RO+CD25-. This clonotype was obtained from a female donor with breast cancer. The chain employs TRBV4-3 and TRBJ2-3, with 14 positions matching TRBD2. In DNA form, the CDR3 reads TGCGCCAGCAGCCAATTGGGACTAGCGGGAGCGGGAGATACGCAGTATTTT. It translates to CASSQLGLAGAGDTQYF.